This TCR beta chain was recovered during a study of control samples from healthy donors and cancer patients. Per the germline V gene, CDR1 is SGHRS and CDR2 is YFSETQ. Losses at the gene ends were 4 bases for V and 5 bases for J; bases not matched to a gene: 11. CDR3 length: 15 residues. Only in-frame clones appear in the TCRdb table, and some are missing; sequencing was by immunoSEQ multiplex PCR. The table lists about 41,000 clones, roughly 94% of them singletons. This receptor was taken from a man aged 60-69 years in good health. This sequence joins TRBV5-1 and TRBJ2-7; 8 nucleotides match TRBD1. Sequencing input: blood. CDR3 in amino acids: CASSQYGQGIDEQYF. CDR3 nucleotide sequence: TGCGCCAGCAGCCAATACGGACAGGGTATCGACGAGCAGTACTTC. The whole variable domain, remainder taken from reference TRBV5-1 and TRBJ2-7, is KAGVTQTPRYLIKTRGQQVTLSCSPISGHRSVSWYQQTPGQGLQFLFEYFSETQRNKGNFPGRFSGRQFSNSRSEMNVSTLELGDSALYLCASSQYGQGIDEQYFGPGTRLTVT.